A single sample is the source of the 14 T cell receptor beta chains below, sequenced in a study of blood T cell repertoires in COVID-19. TCRdb's copy holds only in-frame clones and misses some; the assay was immunoSEQ multiplex PCR. The table records around 200,000 clones, about 83% of them present only once. The sequenced sample consisted of peripheral blood. The source is a woman in her 30s with COVID-19, enrolled during active disease.

This clone was seen a few times. This sample also contains other DNA sequences that code for the same CDR3. The chain recombines TRBV2 with TRBJ2-3, with 7 bases lining up with TRBD2. The ends lost 4 bases at V and 3 bases at J; junction bases unmatched: 7. The CDR3 spans 15 residues. Germline CDR1 SNHLY, CDR2 FYNNEI. CDR3 protein: CASSGPGGRTDTQYF. In DNA form, the CDR3 reads TGTGCCAGCAGTGGCCCCGGGGGGAGGACAGATACGCAGTATTTT.

The chain couples TRBV11-2 to TRBJ2-1; TRBD2 aligns across 11 bases. This CDR3 region has 18 residues. CDR1 and CDR2 (germline): SGHAT, FQNNGV. Unmatched junction bases numbered 5, after V lost 1 base and J lost 0 bases. The CDR3 region has the DNA TGTGCCAGCAGCTTAGGGTCTAGCGGGGGGTCCTCCTACAATGAGCAGTTCTTC. Translating gives CASSLGSSGGSSYNEQFF.

This chain uses TRBV14 with TRBJ2-2; maybe TRBD2 (6 bases). Per germline, CDR1 SGHDN and CDR2 FVKESK. V was pared by 4 bases and J by 4 bases, with 13 bases between. The CDR3 covers 15 residues. The CDR3, as DNA: TGTGCCAGCAGCCGATGGCGGGGAAGCACCGGGGAGCTGTTTTTT. Translating gives CASSRWRGSTGELFF.

The rearrangement links TRBV10-3 to TRBJ2-2, with 7 bases that match TRBD1. CDR1 and CDR2 (germline): ENHRY, SYGVKD. V trimming: 6 bases; J trimming: 3 bases; junction bases outside the gene matches: 16. The CDR3 length is 18 residues. The CDR3 region has the DNA TGTGCCATCAGCCGACAGGGAAGGGGTGTCCAAGACACCGGGGAGCTGTTTTTT. Residues: CAISRQGRGVQDTGELFF.

This chain connects TRBV5-1 to TRBJ2-2, with D maybe TRBD1 (6 bases). The CDR3 is 14 residues long. CDR1 and CDR2 (germline): SGHRS, YFSETQ. The ends were cut back, 4 bases at V and 8 bases at J, with 15 bases in the middle. The CDR3 loop is CASSQGTSAGELFF. The DNA for the CDR3 is TGCGCCAGCAGCCAGGGGACCTCCGCGGGGGAGCTGTTTTTT.

The gene calls are TRBV4-3 and TRBJ2-2, with 7 bases aligning to TRBD2. With 5 bases clipped from V and 2 bases from J, the junction kept 5 bases outside the gene matches. This CDR3 contains 15 residues. In germline, CDR1 is LGHNA, CDR2 YSLEER. CDR3 sequence reads: CASSVGLVNTGELFF. CDR3 nucleotides: TGCGCCAGCAGCGTCGGACTAGTCAACACCGGGGAGCTGTTTTTT.

The rearrangement joins TRBV2 to TRBJ2-7; 10 bases agree with TRBD2. Germline CDR1 and CDR2: SNHLY and FYNNEI. Unmatched junction bases numbered 5, after V lost 4 bases and J lost 5 bases. There are 14 residues in the CDR3. The DNA of the CDR3 is TGTGCCAGCAGTGGAGGACTAGCGGTAGACGAGCAGTACTTC. Protein: CASSGGLAVDEQYF.

The V gene is TRBV7-9, the J gene TRBJ1-1; TRBD1 aligns across 7 bases. This CDR3 comprises 14 residues. Germline lookup yields CDR1 SEHNR and CDR2 FQNEAQ (reference sequence). V shed 7 bases, J shed 1 base, and the junction held 6 bases outside the gene matches. CDR3: CASKHGQANTEAFF. In DNA, the CDR3 is TGTGCCAGCAAACATGGACAGGCGAACACTGAAGCTTTCTTT.

The gene calls are TRBV30 and TRBJ1-5; 9 positions agree with TRBD1. Germline loops: CDR1 GTSNPN, CDR2 SVGIG (reference sequence). V trimming: 5 bases; J trimming: 10 bases; junction bases outside the gene matches: 9. The CDR3 covers 13 residues. In DNA form, the CDR3 reads TGTGCCTGGGCCCACAGGGGGCGGCAACCCCAGCATTTT. Protein: CAWAHRGRQPQHF.

The chain recombines TRBV19 with TRBJ2-7; 10 bases match TRBD1. With V trimmed by 7 bases and J by 2 bases, 5 bases remained unmatched. This CDR3 is built from 14 residues. The germline V gene encodes CDR1 LNHDA and CDR2 SQIVND (reference sequence). CDR3 sequence reads: CASKTGQGPYEQYF. For the CDR3, the DNA is TGTGCCAGTAAAACGGGACAGGGGCCCTACGAGCAGTACTTC.

This chain connects TRBV18 to TRBJ2-3; 10 bases are a match to TRBD2. Trimming removed 3 bases from V and 2 bases from J; junction bases left unmatched: 8. The CDR3 loop spans 17 amino acids. CDR1 is KGHSH, CDR2 LQKENI, per germline. CDR3 in amino acids: CASSPPLAGVSTDTQYF. CDR3 sequence (DNA): TGTGCCAGCTCACCGCCTCTAGCGGGGGTTTCCACAGATACGCAGTATTTT.

V usage is TRBV29-1 and J usage is TRBJ2-7; tentative D call: TRBD1 (6 bases). CDR1 SQVTM and CDR2 ANQGSEA come from the germline V gene. The length of the CDR3 is 12 residues. Trimming took off 6 bases at V and 3 bases at J, with 12 bases between the two ends. The CDR3 is CSVLTGIYEQYF. The CDR3 bases are TGCAGCGTCCTAACAGGGATCTACGAGCAGTACTTC.

The V and J genes are TRBV9 and TRBJ2-5, with TRBD1 identical over 9 bases. The V gene end was trimmed by 3 bases and the J gene end by 5 bases; junction bases not matched to a gene: 2. Germline assignment: CDR1 SGDLS and CDR2 YYNGEE. CDR3 size: 13 residues. Written as DNA, the CDR3 is TGTGCCAGCAGCGGACAGGGGGAGGAGACCCAGTACTTC. It translates to CASSGQGEETQYF.

The V gene is TRBV18, the J gene TRBJ2-3; D is uncertain. V shed 3 bases and J shed 2 bases, with 3 bases lying between them. From germline, CDR1 is KGHSH and CDR2 LQKENI. This CDR3 comprises 12 residues. The CDR3 is CASSPYTDTQYF. The CDR3 bases are TGTGCCAGCTCACCGTACACAGATACGCAGTATTTT.